Following are 23 T cell receptor beta chains from one sample sequenced in a study of CXCR3-negative and CXCR3-positive naive CD8 T cells. UMI-labeled 5' RACE TRB cDNA libraries were prepared from the cells. For each CDR3 protein, TCRdb gives one entry from its re-call of the 5' RACE reads, without DNA. Its listing shows 55,000 to 70,000 distinct CDR3 sequences. Sequences were obtained from memory CD8+ T cells from blood. These receptors came from a human donor in good health. Some clones in this sample may be carry-over from other donors' samples.

The CDR3 protein is CASRTGITSGYTF. The chain uses TRBV19 and TRBJ1-2; TCRdb's D call, TRBD1, is unchecked because there is no DNA. The CDR3 is made up of 13 amino acids. CDR1 is LNHDA and CDR2 is SQIVND in the germline V gene (reference sequence). Based on the CDR3 plus reference TRBV19 and TRBJ1-2, the full variable domain is DGGITQSPKYLFRKEGQNVTLSCEQNLNHDAMYWYRQDPGQGLRLIYYSQIVNDFQKGDIAEGYSVSREKKESFPLTVTSAQKNPTAFYLCASRTGITSGYTFGSGTRLTVV.

The gene calls are TRBV21-1 and TRBJ2-7; absent DNA, TCRdb's TRBD1 call cannot be checked. TRBV21-1 is a known pseudogene. This CDR3 has 16 residues. This chain's CDR3 is CASSKFRRGVTYEQYF.

The rearrangement joins TRBV12-3 or TRBV12-4 to TRBJ2-1; there is no DNA to check the TCRdb D call of TRBD2. The CDR3 extends over 13 amino acids. The CDR3 region is CASLAGLFNEQFF.

The V call is TRBV28, the J call TRBJ2-1; TCRdb gives TRBD2 as the D gene, but with no DNA this cannot be confirmed. CDR1 and CDR2 (germline): MDHEN, SYDVKM. The CDR3 has 17 amino acids. CDR3: CASSFPGLAGSGDEQFF.

The chain uses TRBV7-9 and TRBJ2-3; the D call of TRBD2 rests on TCRdb alone, since no DNA is present to check it. Germline loops: CDR1 SEHNR, CDR2 FQNEAQ (reference sequence). The CDR3 spans 14 residues. This CDR3 reads CASNIVGGADTQYF.

The rearrangement links TRBV2 to TRBJ2-3; the TRBD2 assignment by TCRdb is unverifiable without DNA. This CDR3 has 13 residues. Germline V lookup: CDR1 SNHLY, CDR2 FYNNEI. CDR3 region: CASSGLAGDTQYF. Full variable domain (outside the CDR3, taken from reference TRBV2 and TRBJ2-3): EPEVTQTPSHQVTQMGQEVILRCVPISNHLYFYWYRQILGQKVEFLVSFYNNEISEKSEIFDDQFSVERPDGSNFTLKIRSTKLEDSAMYFCASSGLAGDTQYFGPGTRLTVL.

This chain uses TRBV18 with TRBJ2-1; TCRdb selects TRBD2, and the lack of DNA leaves this call unchecked. This CDR3 has 14 residues. Germline CDR1 KGHSH, CDR2 LQKENI. CDR3 sequence: CASSPGLANNEQFF.

This chain connects TRBV29-1 to TRBJ1-2; TCRdb proposes TRBD1, but this gene call is untestable without DNA. The CDR3 is made up of 11 amino acids. The germline CDR1 and CDR2 sequences are SQVTM and ANQGSEA. The CDR3 sequence: CSVLTGYGYTF.

This chain links TRBV15 with TRBJ2-3; with no DNA, the TCRdb D assignment of TRBD2 cannot be verified. This CDR3 contains 17 residues. Germline loops: CDR1 LNHNV, CDR2 YYDKDF (reference sequence). The CDR3 loop reads CATSSARGGPPTDTQYF.

V usage is TRBV6-1 and J usage is TRBJ1-2. Germline V gene sequence: CDR1 MNHNS, CDR2 SASEGT. The CDR3 contains 14 residues. This chain's CDR3 is CASSKQGPSNSYTF.

The chain joins TRBV19 to TRBJ1-5; TCRdb reports TRBD1, a call that lacks DNA to check it against. This CDR3 has 18 amino acids. Germline V gene sequence: CDR1 LNHDA, CDR2 SQIVND (reference sequence). The chain's CDR3 is CASSTGGGDRSRNPPQHF.

The J gene is TRBJ2-3, the V gene TRBV28. The CDR3 has 13 residues. Per germline, CDR1 MDHEN and CDR2 SYDVKM. CDR3 residues: CASSLESTDTQYF.

The chain has TRBV14 and TRBJ1-4; TCRdb indicates TRBD1, and absent DNA this call remains unverified. CDR3 length: 15 residues. CDR1 and CDR2 (germline): SGHDN, FVKESK. This CDR3 reads CASRASDRGFEKLFF.

This chain links TRBV7-9 with TRBJ1-5. Germline CDR1 is SEHNR and CDR2 is FQNEAQ (reference sequence). This CDR3 is built from 14 residues. CDR3: CASSADGFNQPQHF.

The chain couples TRBV6-5 to TRBJ1-1. The CDR3 consists of 14 residues. Per the germline V gene, CDR1 is MNHEY and CDR2 is SVGAGI. CDR3 sequence: CASSYVTLNTEAFF.

This rearrangement joins TRBV7-9 to TRBJ1-1. The CDR3 totals 13 residues. Germline loops: CDR1 SEHNR, CDR2 FQNEAQ (reference sequence). CDR3 sequence reads: CASSSTGGLEAFF. Full variable domain (rest looked up from reference TRBV7-9 and TRBJ1-1): DTGVSQNPRHKITKRGQNVTFRCDPISEHNRLYWYRQTLGQGPEFLTYFQNEAQLEKSRLLSDRFSAERPKGSFSTLEIQRTEQGDSAMYLCASSSTGGLEAFFGQGTRLTVV.

The chain couples TRBV18 to TRBJ2-2; TCRdb reports TRBD1, a call that lacks DNA to check it against. The CDR3 runs 16 residues. The germline CDR1 and CDR2 sequences are KGHSH and LQKENI. The CDR3 here is CASSPPGQGYTGELFF.

The J gene is TRBJ2-5, the V gene TRBV15; no DNA is available, so the TRBD1 call from TCRdb remains unchecked. The CDR3 length is 16 residues. The germline CDR1 and CDR2 sequences are LNHNV and YYDKDF (reference sequence). This CDR3 is CATSPHRGVEEETQYF.

The chain uses TRBV7-3 and TRBJ2-1. This CDR3 contains 15 residues. Germline assignment: CDR1 SGHTA and CDR2 FQGTGA. Here the CDR3 reads CASSFAGGSYNEQSF.

The rearrangement links TRBV6-5 to TRBJ2-1; TCRdb returns TRBD1, unconfirmable since there is no DNA. Per germline, CDR1 MNHEY and CDR2 SVGAGI. The CDR3 spans 16 residues. CDR3 in amino acids: CASSYHRDIHYNEQFF.

V gene TRBV15 combines with J gene TRBJ2-5. The CDR3 loop spans 15 amino acids. The V gene's germline CDR1 is LNHNV and CDR2 YYDKDF (reference sequence). Here the CDR3 reads CATSRVGLDWQTQYF.

The V gene is TRBV18, the J gene TRBJ2-1; the TCRdb call, TRBD1, lacks DNA for checking. The CDR3 runs 14 residues. Germline CDR1 is KGHSH and CDR2 is LQKENI. CDR3 residues: CASSETGLGTEQFF.

The chain joins TRBV4-2 to TRBJ2-7. CDR3 length: 13 amino acids. Germline V lookup: CDR1 LGHNA, CDR2 YNFKEQ. The CDR3 reads CASSQEKGYEQYF.